The 32 T cell receptor beta chains below come from one sample, sequenced in a study of shared T cell receptors in the human thymus. The data were produced by immunoSEQ multiplex PCR, yet TCRdb's version contains in-frame clones alone and is incomplete. This sample carries some 400,000 clones, about 95% of them seen once, and the ten largest clones take approximately 0.02%. The sequencing input was thymocytes. These receptors came from a human donor.

The chain carries TRBV30 and TRBJ2-5; possible D gene TRBD2, 6 bases. The CDR3 is 13 amino acids. Trimming removed 3 bases at V and 1 base at J, with 9 bases between. The V gene's germline CDR1 is GTSNPN and CDR2 SVGIG (reference sequence). Here the CDR3 DNA reads TGTGCCTGGAGCGGAGGGGCCCAAGAGACCCAGTACTTC. It codes for CAWSGGAQETQYF.

V gene TRBV11-2 combines with J gene TRBJ1-2, with D hard to call. In germline, CDR1 is SGHAT, CDR2 FQNNGV. There are 16 residues in the CDR3. Trimming stripped 2 bases from V and 4 bases from J, with 17 bases between. CDR3 region: CASSLLPPKASYGYTF. The CDR3, as DNA: TGTGCCAGCAGCTTACTGCCCCCCAAAGCCTCCTATGGCTACACCTTC.

This chain uses TRBV9 with TRBJ1-1, with TRBD1 matching 9 bases. Trimming took 4 bases from V and 3 from J; bases not matched to a gene: 10. The CDR3 has 16 amino acids. Germline-derived CDR1 and CDR2 are SGDLS and YYNGEE. In DNA form, the CDR3 reads TGTGCCAGCAGCAAACGGGACAGGGTGATTGACACTGAAGCTTTCTTT. It yields the protein CASSKRDRVIDTEAFF.

This clone was counted once. The V gene is TRBV19, the J gene TRBJ2-3; 7 positions match TRBD2. With 5 bases clipped from V and 2 bases from J, the junction kept 13 bases outside the gene matches. The CDR3 is made up of 17 amino acids. CDR1 is LNHDA and CDR2 is SQIVND in the germline V gene (reference sequence). CDR3 sequence reads: CASSGGLASGITDTQYF. For the CDR3, the DNA is TGTGCCAGTAGTGGGGGACTTGCCAGCGGGATCACAGATACGCAGTATTTT.

This clone has only one observation. V usage is TRBV25-1 and J usage is TRBJ2-1; 10 positions agree with TRBD2. The V segment lost 3 bases and the J segment 8 bases; nucleotides outside the gene matches: 7. The CDR3 is 15 residues long. Germline-derived CDR1 and CDR2 are MGHDK and SYGVNS. CDR3 protein: CASSDTSGRAYEQFF. CDR3 DNA: TGTGCCAGCAGTGACACCAGCGGGAGGGCCTATGAGCAGTTCTTC.

The rearrangement uses TRBV27 and TRBJ1-4; 9 nucleotides match TRBD1. The CDR3 consists of 14 residues. Germline V gene lookup returns CDR1 MNHEY and CDR2 SMNVEV (reference sequence). V lost 6 bases to trimming and J lost 14 bases; unmatched junction nucleotides: 13. The CDR3 nucleotides read TGTGCCAGCAGGGGGGGGACAGGGAAAGGGCGGCTGTTTTTT. Protein: CASRGGTGKGRLFF. Together with reference TRBV27 and TRBJ1-4, the CDR3 gives the full variable domain: EAQVTQNPRYLITVTGKKLTVTCSQNMNHEYMSWYRQDPGLGLRQIYYSMNVEVTDKGDVPEGYKVSRKEKRNFPLILESPSPNQTSLYFCASRGGTGKGRLFFGSGTQLSVL.

The V gene is TRBV25-1, the J gene TRBJ2-5; D possibly corresponds to TRBD1 (5 bases). Trimming took off 5 bases at V and 2 bases at J, with 9 bases between the two ends. CDR1 is MGHDK and CDR2 is SYGVNS in the germline V gene. This CDR3 has 13 residues. The CDR3 protein is CASSKQGQETQYF. The CDR3 DNA reads as TGTGCCAGCAGTAAGCAGGGTCAAGAGACCCAGTACTTC. The whole variable domain, remainder taken from reference TRBV25-1 and TRBJ2-5, is EADIYQTPRYLVIGTGKKITLECSQTMGHDKMYWYQQDPGMELHLIHYSYGVNSTEKGDLSSESTVSRIRTEHFPLTLESARPSHTSQYLCASSKQGQETQYFGPGTRLLVL.

V usage is TRBV18 and J usage is TRBJ1-4; D perhaps matches TRBD1 (6 bases). The V end was cut by 5 bases, the J end by 4 bases, with 14 bases between. Germline values: CDR1 KGHSH, CDR2 LQKENI. This CDR3 has 15 amino acids. CDR3 nucleotides: TGTGCCAGCTCAACTTCCGACAGGCTTAATGAAAAACTGTTTTTT. This translates into CASSTSDRLNEKLFF. Supplemented by reference TRBV18 and TRBJ1-4, the full variable domain reads NAGVMQNPRHLVRRRGQEARLRCSPMKGHSHVYWYRQLPEEGLKFMVYLQKENIIDESGMPKERFSAEFPKEGPSILRIQQVVRGDSAAYFCASSTSDRLNEKLFFGSGTQLSVL.

V is TRBV11-2 and J is TRBJ2-1; D might be TRBD2 (5 bases). The CDR3 is 16 residues long. V lost 4 bases and J lost 5, with 18 bases in between. Germline CDR1 SGHAT, CDR2 FQNNGV. CDR3 sequence (DNA): TGTGCCAGCAGCTCCCCGGGCCTAGCTTGCCACAATGAGCAGTTCTTC. As protein: CASSSPGLACHNEQFF.

V and J are TRBV19 and TRBJ2-1, with D possibly being TRBD1 (6 bases). The V and J ends lost 5 bases and 4 bases respectively, with 21 bases between them. Germline V lookup: CDR1 LNHDA, CDR2 SQIVND (reference sequence). The CDR3 runs to 17 residues. The CDR3 here is CASSPRAGRGFYNEQFF. CDR3 nucleotides: TGTGCCAGTAGTCCTAGGGCTGGCAGGGGATTTTACAATGAGCAGTTCTTC.

This chain connects TRBV5-6 to TRBJ2-7, with D uncertain. Per germline, CDR1 SGHDT and CDR2 YYEEEE. Trimming took off 0 bases at V and 2 bases at J, with 9 bases between the two ends. The CDR3 length is 14 residues. CDR3 coding DNA: TGTGCCAGCAGCTTGGTTGCAGAAACCTACGAGCAGTACTTC. Translated: CASSLVAETYEQYF.

This clone has just one count. The chain couples TRBV5-1 to TRBJ2-3, with D hard to call. The CDR3 consists of 19 residues. Germline V CDR1 and CDR2: SGHRS, YFSETQ. The V end was cut by 4 bases, the J end by 2 bases, with 26 bases between. This CDR3 reads CASSPGPLHGWAYTDTQYF. CDR3 bases: TGCGCCAGCAGCCCCGGACCTCTACACGGCTGGGCCTACACAGATACGCAGTATTTT.

This chain joins TRBV28 and TRBJ1-5; D may be TRBD1 (6 bases). The germline V gene encodes CDR1 MDHEN and CDR2 SYDVKM. The CDR3 is made up of 16 amino acids. The V and J ends lost 5 bases and 0 bases respectively, with 14 bases between them. CDR3 nucleotides: TGTGCCAGCAGTCCAACCCTACAGGGTAGCAATCAGCCCCAGCATTTT. Protein product: CASSPTLQGSNQPQHF.

This clone was observed once. Written as DNA, the CDR3 is TGTGCCAGCAGCCTAAAGACAGGGGTCGATCAGCCCCAGCATTTT. Protein: CASSLKTGVDQPQHF. The rearrangement links TRBV27 to TRBJ1-5; TRBD1 matches at 8 bases. CDR3 size: 15 residues. The germline V gene has CDR1 MNHEY and CDR2 SMNVEV (reference sequence). After removal of 6 bases from V and 5 bases from J, the junction contained 9 bases not matched to a gene.

A remark on this clone: Additional DNA sequences in this sample encode the identical CDR3. This rearrangement joins TRBV19 to TRBJ2-1, with D perhaps being TRBD1 or TRBD2 (5 bases each). This CDR3 is 15 amino acids long. The germline CDR1 and CDR2 sequences are LNHDA and SQIVND (reference sequence). The ends were cut back, 0 bases at V and 5 bases at J, with 11 bases in the middle. The CDR3 bases are TGTGCCAGTAGTATAGAAAGGGACCCGAACAATGAGCAGTTCTTC. This translates into CASSIERDPNNEQFF.

V is TRBV18 and J is TRBJ1-1, with 8 nucleotides matching TRBD1. The ends lost 3 bases at V and 3 bases at J; junction bases unmatched: 6. The CDR3 totals 15 residues. CDR1 is KGHSH, CDR2 LQKENI, per germline. The chain's CDR3 is CASSPTDRVDTEAFF. CDR3 in DNA: TGTGCCAGCTCACCGACGGACAGGGTTGACACTGAAGCTTTCTTT.

This chain connects TRBV9 to TRBJ1-3, with 9 bases lining up with TRBD1. The CDR3 has 15 residues. The ends lost 0 bases at V and 4 bases at J; junction bases unmatched: 2. The germline V gene has CDR1 SGDLS and CDR2 YYNGEE. CDR3 sequence (DNA): TGTGCCAGCAGCGTAGACAGGGGGCCCGGAAACACCATATATTTT. Residues: CASSVDRGPGNTIYF.

This sequence joins TRBV1 and TRBJ2-3; the table's TRBD2 call for D was not verified on the DNA. TRBV1 is listed as a pseudogene. This CDR3 is 15 amino acids long. The chain's CDR3 is CTSTPAMRGRNTQYF. As DNA, the CDR3 is TGCACCAGCACCCCAGCTATGCGGGGGCGGAATACGCAGTATTTT.

The rearrangement links TRBV7-2 to TRBJ1-2; 7 bases fit TRBD1. In germline, CDR1 is SGHTA, CDR2 FQGNSA. The CDR3 contains 15 residues. V trimming: 3 bases; J trimming: 2 bases; junction bases outside the gene matches: 6. The CDR3: CASSFTETGNYGYTF. The CDR3 DNA follows: TGTGCCAGCAGCTTCACTGAGACAGGGAACTATGGCTACACCTTC.

The genes are TRBV23-1 and TRBJ2-1; D perhaps matches TRBD2 (6 bases). TRBV23-1 belongs to the ORF category, with a function that is uncertain. V lost 4 bases and J lost 5, with 24 bases in between. This CDR3 comprises 18 residues. The CDR3 DNA is TGCGCCAGCAGTCGCGGTCAGGGAGGCACCCAAGCGCACAATGAGCAGTTCTTC. It is translated as CASSRGQGGTQAHNEQFF.

The rearrangement links TRBV7-2 to TRBJ2-5; either TRBD1 or TRBD2 may supply D (5 bases each). Germline V gene lookup returns CDR1 SGHTA and CDR2 FQGNSA. The CDR3 runs 18 residues. Trimming pared 0 bases from V and 7 bases from J, leaving 24 bases between. CDR3 protein: CASSLASYVNIYGGTQYF. As DNA, the CDR3 is TGTGCCAGCAGCTTAGCCTCTTACGTAAACATTTATGGGGGGACCCAGTACTTC.

This chain joins TRBV10-3 and TRBJ2-2; no definite D call. This CDR3 has 17 amino acids. V shed 6 bases and J shed 4 bases, with 21 bases lying between them. CDR1 and CDR2 (germline): ENHRY, SYGVKD. The CDR3 protein is CAISGGEMDRPTGELFF. CDR3 sequence (DNA): TGTGCCATCAGCGGTGGCGAAATGGACCGACCCACCGGGGAGCTGTTTTTT.

CDR3 in amino acids: CASGISRQGVGTDTQYF. The DNA for the CDR3 is TGTGCTAGTGGCATCTCCCGACAGGGGGTAGGGACAGATACGCAGTATTTT. The chain is built from TRBV12-5 and TRBJ2-3; 9 bases align to TRBD1. The CDR3 consists of 17 residues. CDR1 and CDR2 from the germline V gene are LGHNT and FRNRAP. J lost 3 bases, V lost 6 bases, and 13 bases had no gene match.

The rearrangement joins TRBV6-1 to TRBJ2-1, with a weak D call TRBD1 (5 bases). The V gene's germline CDR1 is MNHNS and CDR2 SASEGT. V dropped 3 bases and J dropped 5 bases, with 11 bases sitting between them. The CDR3 has 14 residues. CDR3 nucleotides: TGTGCCAGCAGTGAGGGGCAGACACACAATGAGCAGTTCTTC. Amino acids: CASSEGQTHNEQFF.

The chain couples TRBV4-1 to TRBJ2-7; D remains unclear. Trimming stripped 0 bases from V and 5 bases from J, with 14 bases between. Germline CDR1 and CDR2: MGHRA and YSYEKL. The CDR3 spans 15 residues. The CDR3 sequence: CASSQDEFSTNEQYF. In nucleotides, the CDR3 is TGCGCCAGCAGCCAAGACGAGTTTTCAACTAACGAGCAGTACTTC.

For the CDR3, the DNA is TGTGCCAGCAGCTTAGCCCGGGGACCGCGTGACAATCAGCCCCAGCATTTT. The encoded protein is CASSLARGPRDNQPQHF. The chain couples TRBV7-6 to TRBJ1-5; tentatively, D is TRBD1 (5 bases). Deletions cut 0 bases from V and 3 bases from J, with 15 bases between. The CDR3 consists of 17 residues. Germline CDR1 is SGHVS and CDR2 is FNYEAQ.

This clone was seen a few times. The V and J genes are TRBV4-2 and TRBJ2-3; D perhaps matches TRBD2 (5 bases). CDR1 is LGHNA, CDR2 YNFKEQ, per germline. The V end was cut by 0 bases, the J end by 6 bases, with 16 bases between. The CDR3 totals 16 residues. CDR3 residues: CASSQDPEEAPDTQYF. CDR3 nucleotides: TGTGCCAGCAGCCAAGATCCGGAGGAGGCTCCGGATACGCAGTATTTT.

The DNA for the CDR3 is TGTGCCAGCAGCGCTGGGACAGGGGAAGAGACCCAGTACTTC. It specifies CASSAGTGEETQYF. The rearrangement uses TRBV11-2 and TRBJ2-5, with 10 bases that match TRBD1. This CDR3 region has 14 residues. V was pared by 5 bases and J by 3 bases, with 3 bases of the junction left unmatched. CDR1 and CDR2 (germline): SGHAT, FQNNGV. The entire variable domain, with the rest obtained from reference TRBV11-2 and TRBJ2-5, is as follows: EAGVAQSPRYKIIEKRQSVAFWCNPISGHATLYWYQQILGQGPKLLIQFQNNGVVDDSQLPKDRFSAERLKGVDSTLKIQPAKLEDSAVYLCASSAGTGEETQYFGPGTRLLVL.

This clone appeared a single time. The rearrangement uses TRBV4-2 and TRBJ2-1; 8 bases align to TRBD2. V shed 4 bases, J shed 0 bases, and the junction held 14 bases outside the gene matches. The V gene's germline CDR1 is LGHNA and CDR2 YNFKEQ. This CDR3 spans 19 amino acids. In DNA form, the CDR3 reads TGTGCCAGCAGCCGCAGCGGGAGAGGCCCCCATAGCTCCTACAATGAGCAGTTCTTC. This gives the protein CASSRSGRGPHSSYNEQFF.

The chain links TRBV11-2 to TRBJ1-1; D might be TRBD1 (5 bases). CDR3 length equals 16 residues. V was clipped by 7 bases and J by 6 bases, with 24 bases between them. The germline gives CDR1 SGHAT, CDR2 FQNNGV. This CDR3 reads CASIPLSAGMRSEAFF. CDR3 coding DNA: TGTGCCAGCATCCCCCTATCGGCAGGGATGAGATCTGAAGCTTTCTTT.

The chain employs TRBV2 and TRBJ1-2; D might be TRBD1 (6 bases). The CDR3 has 10 amino acids. Germline V gene sequence: CDR1 SNHLY, CDR2 FYNNEI. Trimming removed 8 bases at V and 5 bases at J, with 6 bases between. The CDR3 sequence: CASGTYGYTF. CDR3 bases: TGTGCCAGCGGGACATATGGCTACACCTTC.

The genes are TRBV29-1 and TRBJ2-2, with D perhaps TRBD2 (5 bases). This CDR3 has 14 residues. Per the germline V gene, CDR1 is SQVTM and CDR2 is ANQGSEA. Trimming left V 1 base short and J 1 base short, with 7 bases between. CDR3 amino acids: CSVEVGVNTGELFF. The CDR3, as DNA: TGCAGCGTTGAAGTCGGGGTGAACACCGGGGAGCTGTTTTTT.